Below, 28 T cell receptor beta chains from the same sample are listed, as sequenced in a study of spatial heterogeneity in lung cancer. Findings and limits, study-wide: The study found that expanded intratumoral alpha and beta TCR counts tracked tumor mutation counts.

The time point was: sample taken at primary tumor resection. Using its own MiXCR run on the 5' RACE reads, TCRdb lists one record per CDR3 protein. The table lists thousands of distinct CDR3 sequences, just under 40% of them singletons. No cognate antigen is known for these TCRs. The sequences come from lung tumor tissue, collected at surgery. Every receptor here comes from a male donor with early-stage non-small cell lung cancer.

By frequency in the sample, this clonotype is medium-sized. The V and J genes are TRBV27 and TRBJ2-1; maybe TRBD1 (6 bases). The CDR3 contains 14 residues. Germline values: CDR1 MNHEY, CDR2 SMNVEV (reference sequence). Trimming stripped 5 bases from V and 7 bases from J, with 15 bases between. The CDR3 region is CASSPGTTNNEQFF. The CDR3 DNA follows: TGTGCCAGCAGTCCCGGGACAACAAATAATGAGCAGTTCTTC.

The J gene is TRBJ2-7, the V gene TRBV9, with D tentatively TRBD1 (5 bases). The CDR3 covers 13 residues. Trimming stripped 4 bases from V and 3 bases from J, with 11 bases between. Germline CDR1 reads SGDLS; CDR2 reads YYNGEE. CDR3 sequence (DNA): TGTGCCAGCAGCCCCCGACAGAACTACGAGCAGTACTTC. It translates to CASSPRQNYEQYF.

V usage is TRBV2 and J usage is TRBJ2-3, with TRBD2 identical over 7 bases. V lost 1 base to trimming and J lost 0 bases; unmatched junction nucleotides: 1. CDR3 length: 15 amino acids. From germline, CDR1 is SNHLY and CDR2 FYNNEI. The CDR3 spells CASSEEAGSTDTQYF. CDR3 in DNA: TGTGCCAGCAGTGAAGAAGCGGGGAGCACAGATACGCAGTATTTT.

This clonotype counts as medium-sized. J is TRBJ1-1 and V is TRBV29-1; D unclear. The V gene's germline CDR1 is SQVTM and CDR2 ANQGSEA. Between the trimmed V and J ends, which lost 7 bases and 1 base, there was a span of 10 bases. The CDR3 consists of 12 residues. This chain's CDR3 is CSAPWGNTEAFF. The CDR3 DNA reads TGCAGCGCTCCATGGGGGAACACTGAAGCTTTCTTT.

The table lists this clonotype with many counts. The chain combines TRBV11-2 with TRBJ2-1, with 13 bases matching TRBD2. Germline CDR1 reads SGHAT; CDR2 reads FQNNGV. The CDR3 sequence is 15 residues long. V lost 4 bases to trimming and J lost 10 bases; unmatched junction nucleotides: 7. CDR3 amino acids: CASSSLAGGVREQFF. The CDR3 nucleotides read TGTGCCAGCAGCTCACTAGCGGGAGGGGTTCGGGAGCAGTTCTTC.

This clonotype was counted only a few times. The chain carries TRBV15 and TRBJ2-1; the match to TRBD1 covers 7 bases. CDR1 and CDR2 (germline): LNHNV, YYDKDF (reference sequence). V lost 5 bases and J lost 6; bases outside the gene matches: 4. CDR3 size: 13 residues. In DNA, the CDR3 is TGTGCCACCAGCGTATACAGGGGCAATGAGCAGTTCTTC. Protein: CATSVYRGNEQFF.

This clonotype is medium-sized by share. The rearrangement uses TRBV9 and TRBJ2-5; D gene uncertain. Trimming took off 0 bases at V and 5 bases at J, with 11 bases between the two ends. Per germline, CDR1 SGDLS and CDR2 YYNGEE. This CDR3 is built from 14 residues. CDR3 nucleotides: TGTGCCAGCAGCGTAGCCCCGGCCGGGGAGACCCAGTACTTC. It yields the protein CASSVAPAGETQYF.

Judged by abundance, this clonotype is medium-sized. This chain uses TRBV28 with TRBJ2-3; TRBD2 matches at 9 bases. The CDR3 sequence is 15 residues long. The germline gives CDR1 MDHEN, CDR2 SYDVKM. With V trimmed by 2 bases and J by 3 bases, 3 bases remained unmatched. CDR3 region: CASSLAGGLTDTQYF. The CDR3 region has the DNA TGTGCCAGCAGTTTAGCGGGAGGGCTTACAGATACGCAGTATTTT.

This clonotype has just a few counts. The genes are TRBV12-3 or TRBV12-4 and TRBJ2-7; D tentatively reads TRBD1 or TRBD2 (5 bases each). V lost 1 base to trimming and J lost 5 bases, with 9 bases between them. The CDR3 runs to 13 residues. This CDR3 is CASSLGGFNEQYF. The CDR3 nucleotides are TGTGCCAGCAGTTTAGGGGGGTTCAACGAGCAGTACTTC.

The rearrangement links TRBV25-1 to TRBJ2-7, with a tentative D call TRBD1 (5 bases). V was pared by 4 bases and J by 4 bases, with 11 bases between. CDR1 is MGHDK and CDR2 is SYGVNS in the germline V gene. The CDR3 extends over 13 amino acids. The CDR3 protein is CASSVLTVYEQYF. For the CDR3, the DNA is TGTGCCAGCAGTGTCCTGACAGTTTACGAGCAGTACTTC.

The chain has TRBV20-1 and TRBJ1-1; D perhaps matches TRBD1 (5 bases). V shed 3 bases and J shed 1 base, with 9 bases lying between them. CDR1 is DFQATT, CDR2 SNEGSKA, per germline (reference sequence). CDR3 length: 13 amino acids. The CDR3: CSASRQKNTEAFF. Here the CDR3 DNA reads TGCAGTGCTAGCAGACAGAAGAACACTGAAGCTTTCTTT.

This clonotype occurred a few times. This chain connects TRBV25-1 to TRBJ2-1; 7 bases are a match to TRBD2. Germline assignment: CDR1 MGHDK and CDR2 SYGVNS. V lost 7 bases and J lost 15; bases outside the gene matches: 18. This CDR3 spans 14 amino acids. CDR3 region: CASTDRRDYSNLFF. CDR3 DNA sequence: TGTGCCAGCACCGATCGCCGGGACTACTCGAATCTGTTCTTC.

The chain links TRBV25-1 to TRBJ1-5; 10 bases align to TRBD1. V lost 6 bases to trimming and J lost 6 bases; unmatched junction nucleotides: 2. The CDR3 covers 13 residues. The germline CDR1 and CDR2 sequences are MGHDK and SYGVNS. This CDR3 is CASSGQGGQPQHF. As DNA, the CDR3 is TGTGCCAGCAGCGGACAGGGGGGTCAGCCCCAGCATTTT.

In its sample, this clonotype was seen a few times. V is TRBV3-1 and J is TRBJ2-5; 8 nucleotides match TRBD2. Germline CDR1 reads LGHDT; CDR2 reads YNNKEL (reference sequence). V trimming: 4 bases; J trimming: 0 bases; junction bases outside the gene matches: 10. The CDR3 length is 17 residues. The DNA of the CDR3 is TGTGCCAGCAGCCTACAAGCGGGGGCCCCGTACCAAGAGACCCAGTACTTC. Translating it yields CASSLQAGAPYQETQYF.

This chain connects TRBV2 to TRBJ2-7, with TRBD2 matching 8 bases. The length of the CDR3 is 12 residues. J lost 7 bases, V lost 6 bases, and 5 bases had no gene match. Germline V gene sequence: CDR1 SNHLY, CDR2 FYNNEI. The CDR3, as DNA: TGTGCCAGCAGCTGGACTAGCCTGGAGCAGTACTTC. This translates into CASSWTSLEQYF. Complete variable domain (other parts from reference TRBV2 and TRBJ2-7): EPEVTQTPSHQVTQMGQEVILRCVPISNHLYFYWYRQILGQKVEFLVSFYNNEISEKSEIFDDQFSVERPDGSNFTLKIRSTKLEDSAMYFCASSWTSLEQYFGPGTRLTVT.

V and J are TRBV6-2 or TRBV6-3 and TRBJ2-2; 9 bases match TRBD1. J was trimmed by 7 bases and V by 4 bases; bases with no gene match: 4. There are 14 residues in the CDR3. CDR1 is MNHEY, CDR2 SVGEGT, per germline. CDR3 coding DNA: TGTGCCAGCAGTTGGACAGGGGAAAGCGGGGAGCTGTTTTTT. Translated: CASSWTGESGELFF.

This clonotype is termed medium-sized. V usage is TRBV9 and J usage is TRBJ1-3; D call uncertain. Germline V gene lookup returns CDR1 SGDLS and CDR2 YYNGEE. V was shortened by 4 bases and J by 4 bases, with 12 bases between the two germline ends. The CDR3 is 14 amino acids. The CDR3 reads CASSPGQDGNTIYF. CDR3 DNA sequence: TGTGCCAGCAGCCCCGGGCAGGACGGAAACACCATATATTTT.

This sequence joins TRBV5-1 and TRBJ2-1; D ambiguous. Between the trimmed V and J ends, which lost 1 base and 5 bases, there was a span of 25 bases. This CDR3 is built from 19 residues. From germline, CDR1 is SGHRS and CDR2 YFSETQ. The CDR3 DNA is TGCGCCAGCAGCTTGTGGGCTCGAGCCGGAACAGTCACTCACAATGAGCAGTTCTTC. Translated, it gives CASSLWARAGTVTHNEQFF.

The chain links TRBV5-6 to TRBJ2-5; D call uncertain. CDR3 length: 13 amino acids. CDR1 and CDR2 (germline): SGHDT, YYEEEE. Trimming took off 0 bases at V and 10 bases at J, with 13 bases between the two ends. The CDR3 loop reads CASSLGLPRGQYF. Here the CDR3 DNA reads TGTGCCAGCAGCTTGGGCCTCCCGAGAGGCCAGTACTTC.

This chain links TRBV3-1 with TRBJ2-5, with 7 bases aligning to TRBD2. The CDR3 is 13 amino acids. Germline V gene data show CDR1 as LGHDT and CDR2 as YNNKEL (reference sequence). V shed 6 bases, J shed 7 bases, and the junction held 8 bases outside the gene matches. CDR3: CASRYKSGVTQYF. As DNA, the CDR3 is TGTGCCAGCAGATATAAGAGCGGGGTGACCCAGTACTTC.

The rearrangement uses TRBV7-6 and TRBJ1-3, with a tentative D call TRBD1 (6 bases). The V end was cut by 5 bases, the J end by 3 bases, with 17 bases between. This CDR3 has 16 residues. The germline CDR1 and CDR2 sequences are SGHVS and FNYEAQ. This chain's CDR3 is CASSNPTGRGGNTIYF. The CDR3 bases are TGTGCCAGCAGCAACCCGACAGGACGGGGTGGAAACACCATATATTTT.

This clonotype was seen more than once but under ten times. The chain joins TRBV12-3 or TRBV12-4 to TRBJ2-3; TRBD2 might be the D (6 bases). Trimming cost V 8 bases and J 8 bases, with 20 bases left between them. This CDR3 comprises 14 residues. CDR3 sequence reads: CASGLGGTTTTQYF. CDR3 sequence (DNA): TGTGCCAGCGGCCTCGGGGGTACCACAACTACGCAGTATTTT.

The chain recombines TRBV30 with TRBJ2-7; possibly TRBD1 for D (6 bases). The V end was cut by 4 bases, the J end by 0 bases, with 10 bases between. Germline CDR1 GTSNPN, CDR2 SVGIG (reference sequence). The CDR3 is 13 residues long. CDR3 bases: TGTGCCTGGACAGGGGCCAACTCCTACGAGCAGTACTTC. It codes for CAWTGANSYEQYF. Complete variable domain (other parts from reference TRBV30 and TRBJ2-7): SQTIHQWPATLVQPVGSPLSLECTVEGTSNPNLYWYRQAAGRGLQLLFYSVGIGQISSEVPQNLSASRPQDRQFILSSKKLLLSDSGFYLCAWTGANSYEQYFGPGTRLTVT.

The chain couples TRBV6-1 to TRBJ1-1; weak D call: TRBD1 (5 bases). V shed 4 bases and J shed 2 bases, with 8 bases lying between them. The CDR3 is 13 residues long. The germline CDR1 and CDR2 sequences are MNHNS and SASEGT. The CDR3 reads CASSVTVNTEAFF. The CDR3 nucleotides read TGTGCCAGCAGTGTGACAGTTAACACTGAAGCTTTCTTT.

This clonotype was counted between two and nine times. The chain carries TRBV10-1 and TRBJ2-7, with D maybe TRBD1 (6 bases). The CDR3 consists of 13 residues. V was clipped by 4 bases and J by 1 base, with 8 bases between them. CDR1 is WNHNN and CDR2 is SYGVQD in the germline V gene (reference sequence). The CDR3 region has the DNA TGCGCCAGCAGTGGTGGACAGTCCTACGAGCAGTACTTC. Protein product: CASSGGQSYEQYF.

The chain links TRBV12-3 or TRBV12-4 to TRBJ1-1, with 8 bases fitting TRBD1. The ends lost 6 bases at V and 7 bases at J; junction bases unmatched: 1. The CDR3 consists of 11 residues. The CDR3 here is CASRGQVEAFF. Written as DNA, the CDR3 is TGTGCCAGCAGGGGACAGGTTGAAGCTTTCTTT.

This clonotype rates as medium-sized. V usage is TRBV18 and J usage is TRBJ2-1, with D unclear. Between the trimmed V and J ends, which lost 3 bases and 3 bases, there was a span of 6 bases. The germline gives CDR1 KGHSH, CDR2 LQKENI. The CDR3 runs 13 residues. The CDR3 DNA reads TGTGCCAGCTCACCGACCAGCTACAATGAGCAGTTCTTC. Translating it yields CASSPTSYNEQFF.

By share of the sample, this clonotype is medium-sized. The CDR3 DNA follows: TGCGCCAGCAGCCAGCCCTTGCGGGGGAACTATGGCTACACCTTC. Residues: CASSQPLRGNYGYTF. The chain couples TRBV4-1 to TRBJ1-2; TRBD1 might be the D (5 bases). Per germline, CDR1 MGHRA and CDR2 YSYEKL. V lost 3 bases and J 2 bases, leaving 13 bases between the germline ends. The CDR3 is made up of 15 amino acids.